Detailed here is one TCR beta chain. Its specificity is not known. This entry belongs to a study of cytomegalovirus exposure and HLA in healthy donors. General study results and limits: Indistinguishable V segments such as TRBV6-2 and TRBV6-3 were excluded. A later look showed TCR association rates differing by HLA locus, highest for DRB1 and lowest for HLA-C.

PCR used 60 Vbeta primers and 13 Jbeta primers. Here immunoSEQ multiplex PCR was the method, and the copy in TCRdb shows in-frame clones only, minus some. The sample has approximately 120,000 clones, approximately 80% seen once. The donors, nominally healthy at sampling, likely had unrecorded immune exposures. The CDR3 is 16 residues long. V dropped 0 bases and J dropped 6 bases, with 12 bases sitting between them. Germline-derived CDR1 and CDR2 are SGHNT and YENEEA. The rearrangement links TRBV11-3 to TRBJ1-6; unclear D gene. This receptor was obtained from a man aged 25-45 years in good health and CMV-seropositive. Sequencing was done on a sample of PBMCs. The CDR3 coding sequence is TGTGCCAGCAGCTTAGACAGGCCGGTCGTTAATTCACCCCTCCACTTT. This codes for CASSLDRPVVNSPLHF.